One sample yielded the 17 T cell receptor beta chains listed below, sequenced in a study of T cell changes during pregnancy in multiple sclerosis. Profiling relied on immunoSEQ multiplex PCR, and the TCRdb table lists in-frame clones only, not all of them. This repertoire shows tens of thousands of clones, more than 90% found once; its top ten account for over 3.5%. The sequencing here drew on peripheral blood, taken after pregnancy. The receptor source for this set is a female donor in good health, enrolled as a control in a pregnancy study.

This chain joins TRBV7-2 and TRBJ2-2; maybe TRBD2 (6 bases). Germline loops: CDR1 SGHTA, CDR2 FQGNSA. The V gene lost 1 base and the J gene lost 4 bases, with 7 bases spanning the gap. The CDR3 consists of 14 residues. The chain's CDR3 is CASSLVGGTGELFF. CDR3 sequence (DNA): TGTGCCAGCAGCTTAGTGGGGGGCACCGGGGAGCTGTTTTTT.

Note on this clone: The same CDR3 also results from other DNA sequences found in this sample. The chain couples TRBV29-1 to TRBJ2-1; 8 bases fit TRBD2. Germline-derived CDR1 and CDR2 are SQVTM and ANQGSEA. This CDR3 region has 17 residues. V was clipped by 3 bases and J by 3 bases; unmatched bases: 13. The CDR3 loop is CSVEGGLAGVHYNEQFF. CDR3 bases: TGCAGCGTTGAGGGTGGACTAGCAGGAGTCCACTACAATGAGCAGTTCTTC.

The chain has TRBV19 and TRBJ2-2, with D unclear. V gave up 3 bases and J gave up 6 bases, with 8 bases separating them. The CDR3 is made up of 13 amino acids. Germline V gene lookup returns CDR1 LNHDA and CDR2 SQIVND (reference sequence). The CDR3 protein is CASSIPRAGELFF. CDR3 sequence (DNA): TGTGCCAGTAGTATCCCTCGCGCCGGGGAGCTGTTTTTT.

This chain connects TRBV13 to TRBJ2-2; TRBD1 agrees at 7 bases. CDR1 PRHDT and CDR2 FYEKMQ come from the germline V gene (reference sequence). V lost 4 bases and J lost 3; bases outside the gene matches: 5. The CDR3 spans 15 residues. Written as DNA, the CDR3 is TGTGCCAGCAGCTCCACAGGGGTGGACACCGGGGAGCTGTTTTTT. As protein: CASSSTGVDTGELFF.

CDR3 loop: CANSPADTGELFF. As DNA, the CDR3 is TGTGCCAACTCACCCGCCGACACCGGGGAGCTGTTTTTT. The chain has TRBV28 and TRBJ2-2, with D unclear. This CDR3 has 13 amino acids. Germline V CDR1 and CDR2: MDHEN, SYDVKM. V lost 10 bases to trimming and J lost 3 bases, with 12 bases between them.

The rearrangement joins TRBV5-8 to TRBJ2-6; tentative D call: TRBD2 (6 bases). This CDR3 is 14 amino acids long. Germline loops: CDR1 SGHTS, CDR2 YDEGEE. Trimming left V 4 bases short and J 3 bases short, with 8 bases between. In DNA form, the CDR3 reads TGTGCCAGCAGCCGGGGGATTGGGGCCAACGTCCTGACTTTC. Translated, it gives CASSRGIGANVLTF.

The chain uses TRBV4-2 and TRBJ1-3; D gene uncertain. The germline V gene has CDR1 LGHNA and CDR2 YNFKEQ. V was pared by 1 base and J by 1 base, with 11 bases between. The CDR3 runs to 16 residues. The CDR3 loop reads CASSQVSTGSGNTIYF. Written as DNA, the CDR3 is TGTGCCAGCAGCCAAGTGTCAACGGGGTCTGGAAACACCATATATTTT.

J is TRBJ1-2 and V is TRBV9; 10 bases are shared with TRBD1. Losses at the gene ends were 3 bases for V and 5 bases for J; bases not matched to a gene: 4. CDR1 and CDR2 from the germline V gene are SGDLS and YYNGEE. CDR3 length: 14 residues. This chain's CDR3 is CASSGDRGRYGYTF. CDR3 DNA: TGTGCCAGCAGCGGGGACAGGGGTCGTTATGGCTACACCTTC.

The V call is TRBV7-2, the J call TRBJ2-3; maybe TRBD2 (6 bases). V was clipped by 5 bases and J by 0 bases, with 15 bases between them. This CDR3 contains 16 residues. Per germline, CDR1 SGHTA and CDR2 FQGNSA. The CDR3, as DNA: TGTGCCAGCAGCCGGAGTAGCGGTACTAGCACAGATACGCAGTATTTT. This translates into CASSRSSGTSTDTQYF.

V gene TRBV7-9 combines with J gene TRBJ1-1, with D possibly being TRBD1 (6 bases). V was shortened by 7 bases and J by 4 bases, with 16 bases between the two germline ends. Germline values: CDR1 SEHNR, CDR2 FQNEAQ (reference sequence). This CDR3 spans 14 amino acids. CDR3 protein: CASIRGGAVTEAFF. The CDR3 nucleotides are TGTGCCAGCATCCGAGGGGGTGCGGTCACTGAAGCTTTCTTT.

The chain uses TRBV19 and TRBJ2-7; 8 nucleotides line up with TRBD1. The CDR3 loop spans 14 amino acids. J was trimmed by 6 bases and V by 4 bases; bases with no gene match: 8. The germline gives CDR1 LNHDA, CDR2 SQIVND (reference sequence). The DNA for the CDR3 is TGTGCCAGTAGTACCGAGGGACAGGTCTCCGAGCAGTACTTC. Encoded protein: CASSTEGQVSEQYF.

The chain employs TRBV5-1 and TRBJ1-1; no clear D gene. V dropped 5 bases and J dropped 1 base, with 12 bases sitting between them. The germline V gene has CDR1 SGHRS and CDR2 YFSETQ. The CDR3 is 14 amino acids. The CDR3 sequence is CASRESSSNTEAFF. In nucleotides, the CDR3 is TGCGCCAGCAGGGAGAGTTCATCGAACACTGAAGCTTTCTTT.

The chain carries TRBV19 and TRBJ1-5; 8 bases fit TRBD1. The germline CDR1 and CDR2 sequences are LNHDA and SQIVND (reference sequence). V gave up 7 bases and J gave up 7 bases; unmatched junction bases: 3. This CDR3 contains 12 residues. CDR3 in amino acids: CASKTGAQPQHF. The CDR3 nucleotides are TGTGCCAGTAAGACAGGGGCCCAGCCCCAGCATTTT.

This clone has only a few counts. This chain uses TRBV6-1 with TRBJ2-1, with D maybe TRBD2 (6 bases). CDR3 size: 15 residues. Trimming pared 6 bases from V and 10 bases from J, leaving 22 bases between. Germline V gives CDR1 MNHNS, CDR2 SASEGT. As DNA, the CDR3 is TGTGCCAGCAGCGGTGTGGCGGGGACTCCGCGAGAGCAGTTCTTC. This translates into CASSGVAGTPREQFF.

The chain joins TRBV28 to TRBJ2-1; TRBD1 matches 9 bases. V gave up 5 bases and J gave up 9 bases; unmatched junction bases: 11. Per germline, CDR1 MDHEN and CDR2 SYDVKM. The CDR3 length is 15 residues. CDR3 in amino acids: CASSPRQGVASEQFF. Written as DNA, the CDR3 is TGTGCCAGCAGTCCGCGACAGGGGGTAGCGAGTGAGCAGTTCTTC.

The rearrangement uses TRBV5-1 and TRBJ2-5; TRBD1 agrees at 11 bases. CDR1 is SGHRS and CDR2 is YFSETQ in the germline V gene. With 4 bases clipped from V and 4 bases from J, the junction kept 12 bases outside the gene matches. The length of the CDR3 is 17 residues. The CDR3 DNA reads as TGCGCCAGCAGCGCCCAGGGACAGGGGGTAGCAGGAGAGACCCAGTACTTC. This translates into CASSAQGQGVAGETQYF.

This clone was observed once. V is TRBV28 and J is TRBJ1-2, with 7 bases aligning to TRBD1. From germline, CDR1 is MDHEN and CDR2 SYDVKM. V was pared by 6 bases and J by 4 bases, with 8 bases of the junction left unmatched. The CDR3 covers 14 residues. CDR3 in DNA: TGTGCCAGCAGCTCGACAGGGTGGGGCTATGGCTACACCTTC. It translates to CASSSTGWGYGYTF.